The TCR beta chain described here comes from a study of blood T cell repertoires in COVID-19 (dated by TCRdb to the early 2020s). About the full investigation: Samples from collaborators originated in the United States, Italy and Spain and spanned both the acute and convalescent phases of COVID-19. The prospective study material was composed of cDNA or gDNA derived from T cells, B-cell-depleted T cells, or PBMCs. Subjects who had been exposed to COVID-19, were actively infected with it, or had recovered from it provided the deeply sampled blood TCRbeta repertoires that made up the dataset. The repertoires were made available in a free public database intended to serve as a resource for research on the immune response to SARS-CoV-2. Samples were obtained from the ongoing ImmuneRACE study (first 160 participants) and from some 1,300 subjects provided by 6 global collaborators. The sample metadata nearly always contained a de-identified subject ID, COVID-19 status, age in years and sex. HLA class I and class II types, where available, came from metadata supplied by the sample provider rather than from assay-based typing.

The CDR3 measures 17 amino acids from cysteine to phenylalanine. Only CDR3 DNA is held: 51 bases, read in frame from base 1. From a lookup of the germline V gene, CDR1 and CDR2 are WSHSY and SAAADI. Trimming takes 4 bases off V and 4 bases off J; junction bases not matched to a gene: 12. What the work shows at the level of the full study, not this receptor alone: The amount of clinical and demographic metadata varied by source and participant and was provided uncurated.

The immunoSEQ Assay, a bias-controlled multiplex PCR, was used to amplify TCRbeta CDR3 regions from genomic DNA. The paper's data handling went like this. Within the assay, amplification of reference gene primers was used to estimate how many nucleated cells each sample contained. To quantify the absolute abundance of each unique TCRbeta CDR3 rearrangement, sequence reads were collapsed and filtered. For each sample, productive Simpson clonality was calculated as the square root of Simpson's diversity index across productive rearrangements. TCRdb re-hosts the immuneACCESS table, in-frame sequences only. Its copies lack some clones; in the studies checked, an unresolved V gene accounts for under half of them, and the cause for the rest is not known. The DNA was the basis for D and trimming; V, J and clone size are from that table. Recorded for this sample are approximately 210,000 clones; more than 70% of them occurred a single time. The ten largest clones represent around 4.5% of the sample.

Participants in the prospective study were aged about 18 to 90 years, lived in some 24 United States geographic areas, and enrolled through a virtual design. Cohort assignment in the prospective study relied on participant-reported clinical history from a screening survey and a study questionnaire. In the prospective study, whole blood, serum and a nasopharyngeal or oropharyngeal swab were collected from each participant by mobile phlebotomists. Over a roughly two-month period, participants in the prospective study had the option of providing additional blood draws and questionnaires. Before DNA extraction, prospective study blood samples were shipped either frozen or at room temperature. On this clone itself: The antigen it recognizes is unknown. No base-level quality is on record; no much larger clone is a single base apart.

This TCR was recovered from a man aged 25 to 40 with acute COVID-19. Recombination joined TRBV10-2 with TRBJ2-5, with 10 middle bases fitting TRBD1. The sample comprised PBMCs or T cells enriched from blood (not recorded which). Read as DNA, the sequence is TGCGCCAGCAGTGTGGGGACAGGGGTGAGGATGGGAGAGACCCAGTACTTC. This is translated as CASSVGTGVRMGETQYF.